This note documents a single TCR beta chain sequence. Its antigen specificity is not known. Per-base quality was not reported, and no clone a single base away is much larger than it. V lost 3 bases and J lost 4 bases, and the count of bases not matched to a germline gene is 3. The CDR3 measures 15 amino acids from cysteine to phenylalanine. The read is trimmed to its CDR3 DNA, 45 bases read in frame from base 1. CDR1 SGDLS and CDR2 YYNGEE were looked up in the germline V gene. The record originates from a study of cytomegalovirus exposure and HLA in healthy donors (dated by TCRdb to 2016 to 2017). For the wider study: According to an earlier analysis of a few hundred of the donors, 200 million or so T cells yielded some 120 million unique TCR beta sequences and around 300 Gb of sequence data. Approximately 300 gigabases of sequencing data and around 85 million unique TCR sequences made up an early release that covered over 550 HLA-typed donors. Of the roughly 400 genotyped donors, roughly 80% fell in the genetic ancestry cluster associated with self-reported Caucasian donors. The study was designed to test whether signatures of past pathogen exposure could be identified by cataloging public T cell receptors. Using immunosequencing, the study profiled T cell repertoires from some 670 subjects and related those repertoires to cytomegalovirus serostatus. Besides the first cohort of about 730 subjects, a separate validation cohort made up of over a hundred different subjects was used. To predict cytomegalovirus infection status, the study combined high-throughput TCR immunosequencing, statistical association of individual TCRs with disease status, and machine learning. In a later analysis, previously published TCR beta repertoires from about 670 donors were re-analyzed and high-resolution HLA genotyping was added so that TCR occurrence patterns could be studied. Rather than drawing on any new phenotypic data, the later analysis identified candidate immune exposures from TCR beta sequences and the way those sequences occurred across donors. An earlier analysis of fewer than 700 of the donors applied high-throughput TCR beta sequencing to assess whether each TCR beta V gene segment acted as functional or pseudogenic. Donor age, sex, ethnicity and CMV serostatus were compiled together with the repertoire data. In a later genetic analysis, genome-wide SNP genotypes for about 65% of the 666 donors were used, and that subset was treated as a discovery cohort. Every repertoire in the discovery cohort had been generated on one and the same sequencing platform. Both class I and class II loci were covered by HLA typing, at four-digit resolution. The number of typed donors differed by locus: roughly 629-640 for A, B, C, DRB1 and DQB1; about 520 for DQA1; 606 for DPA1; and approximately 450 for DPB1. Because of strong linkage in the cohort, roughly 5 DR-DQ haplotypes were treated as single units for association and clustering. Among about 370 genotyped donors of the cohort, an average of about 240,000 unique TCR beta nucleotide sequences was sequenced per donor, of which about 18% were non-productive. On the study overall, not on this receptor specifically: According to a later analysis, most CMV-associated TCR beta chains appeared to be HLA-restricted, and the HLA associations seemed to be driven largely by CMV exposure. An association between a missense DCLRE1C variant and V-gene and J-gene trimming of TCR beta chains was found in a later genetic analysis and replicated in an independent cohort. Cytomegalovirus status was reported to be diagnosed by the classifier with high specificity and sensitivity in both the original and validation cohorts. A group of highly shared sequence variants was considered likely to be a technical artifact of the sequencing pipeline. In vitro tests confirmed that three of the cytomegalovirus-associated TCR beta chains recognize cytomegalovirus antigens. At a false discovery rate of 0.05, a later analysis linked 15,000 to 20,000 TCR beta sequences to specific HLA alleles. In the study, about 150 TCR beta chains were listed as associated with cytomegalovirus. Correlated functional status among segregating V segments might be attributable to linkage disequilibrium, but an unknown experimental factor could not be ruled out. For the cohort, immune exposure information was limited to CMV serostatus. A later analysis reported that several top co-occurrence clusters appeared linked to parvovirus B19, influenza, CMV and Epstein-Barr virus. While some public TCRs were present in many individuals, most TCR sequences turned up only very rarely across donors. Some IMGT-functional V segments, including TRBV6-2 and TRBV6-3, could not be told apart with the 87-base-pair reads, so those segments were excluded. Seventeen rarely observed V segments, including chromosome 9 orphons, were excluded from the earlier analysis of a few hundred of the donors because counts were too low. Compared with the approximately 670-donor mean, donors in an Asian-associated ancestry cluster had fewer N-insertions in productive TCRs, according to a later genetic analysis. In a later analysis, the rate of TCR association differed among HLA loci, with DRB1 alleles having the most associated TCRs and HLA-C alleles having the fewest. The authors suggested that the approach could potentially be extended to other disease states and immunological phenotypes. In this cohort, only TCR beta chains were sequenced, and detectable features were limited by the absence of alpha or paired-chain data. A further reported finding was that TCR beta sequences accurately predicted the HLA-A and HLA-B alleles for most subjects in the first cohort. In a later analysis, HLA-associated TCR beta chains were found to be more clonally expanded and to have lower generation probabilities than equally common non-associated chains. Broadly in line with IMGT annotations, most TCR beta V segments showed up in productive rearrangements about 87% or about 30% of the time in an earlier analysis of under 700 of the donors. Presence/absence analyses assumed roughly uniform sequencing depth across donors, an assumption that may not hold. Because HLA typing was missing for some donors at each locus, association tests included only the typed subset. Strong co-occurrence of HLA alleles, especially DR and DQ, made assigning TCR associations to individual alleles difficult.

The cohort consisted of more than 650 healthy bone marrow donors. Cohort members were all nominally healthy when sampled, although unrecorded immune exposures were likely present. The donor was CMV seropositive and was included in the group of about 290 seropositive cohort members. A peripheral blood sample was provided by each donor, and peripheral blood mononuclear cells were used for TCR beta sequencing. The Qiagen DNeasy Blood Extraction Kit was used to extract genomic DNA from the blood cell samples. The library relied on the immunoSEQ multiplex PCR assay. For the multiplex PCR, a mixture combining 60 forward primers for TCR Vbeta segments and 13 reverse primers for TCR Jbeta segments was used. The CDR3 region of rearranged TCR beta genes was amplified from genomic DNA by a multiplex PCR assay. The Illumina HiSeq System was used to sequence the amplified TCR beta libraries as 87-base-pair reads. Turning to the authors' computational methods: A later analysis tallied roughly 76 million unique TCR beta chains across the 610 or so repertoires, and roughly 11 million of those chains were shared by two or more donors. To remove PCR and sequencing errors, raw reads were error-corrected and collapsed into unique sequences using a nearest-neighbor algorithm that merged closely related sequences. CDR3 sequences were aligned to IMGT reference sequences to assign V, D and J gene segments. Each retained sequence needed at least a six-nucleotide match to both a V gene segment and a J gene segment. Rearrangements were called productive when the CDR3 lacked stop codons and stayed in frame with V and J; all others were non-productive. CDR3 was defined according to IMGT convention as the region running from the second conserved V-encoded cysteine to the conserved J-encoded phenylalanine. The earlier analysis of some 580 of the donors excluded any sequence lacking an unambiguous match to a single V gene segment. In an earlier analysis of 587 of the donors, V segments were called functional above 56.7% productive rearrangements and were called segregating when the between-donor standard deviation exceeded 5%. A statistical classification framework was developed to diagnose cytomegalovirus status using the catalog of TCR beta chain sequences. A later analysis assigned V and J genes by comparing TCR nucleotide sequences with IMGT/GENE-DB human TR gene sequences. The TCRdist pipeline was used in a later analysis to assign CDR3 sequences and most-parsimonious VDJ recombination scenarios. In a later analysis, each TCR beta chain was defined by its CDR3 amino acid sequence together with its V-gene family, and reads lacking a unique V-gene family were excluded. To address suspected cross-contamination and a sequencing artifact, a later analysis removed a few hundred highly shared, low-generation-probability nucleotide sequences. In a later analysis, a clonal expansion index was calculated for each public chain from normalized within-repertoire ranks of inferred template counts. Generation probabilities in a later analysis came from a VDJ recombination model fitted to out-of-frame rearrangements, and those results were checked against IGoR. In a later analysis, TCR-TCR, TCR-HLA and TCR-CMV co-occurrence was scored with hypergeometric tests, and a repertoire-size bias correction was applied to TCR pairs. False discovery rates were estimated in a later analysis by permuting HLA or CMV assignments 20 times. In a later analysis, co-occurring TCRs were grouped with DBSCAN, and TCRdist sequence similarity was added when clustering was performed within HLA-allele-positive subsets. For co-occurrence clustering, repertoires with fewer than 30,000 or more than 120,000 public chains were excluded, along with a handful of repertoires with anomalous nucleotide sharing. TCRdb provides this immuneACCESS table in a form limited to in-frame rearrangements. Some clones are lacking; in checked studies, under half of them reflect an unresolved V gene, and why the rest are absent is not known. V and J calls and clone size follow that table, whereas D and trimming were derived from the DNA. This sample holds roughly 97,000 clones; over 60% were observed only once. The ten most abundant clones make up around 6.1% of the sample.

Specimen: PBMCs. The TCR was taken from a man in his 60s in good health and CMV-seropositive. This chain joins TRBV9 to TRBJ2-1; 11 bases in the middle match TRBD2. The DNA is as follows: TGTGCCAGCAGCGCGACTAGCGGGATTTACAATGAGCAGTTCTTC. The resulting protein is CASSATSGIYNEQFF.